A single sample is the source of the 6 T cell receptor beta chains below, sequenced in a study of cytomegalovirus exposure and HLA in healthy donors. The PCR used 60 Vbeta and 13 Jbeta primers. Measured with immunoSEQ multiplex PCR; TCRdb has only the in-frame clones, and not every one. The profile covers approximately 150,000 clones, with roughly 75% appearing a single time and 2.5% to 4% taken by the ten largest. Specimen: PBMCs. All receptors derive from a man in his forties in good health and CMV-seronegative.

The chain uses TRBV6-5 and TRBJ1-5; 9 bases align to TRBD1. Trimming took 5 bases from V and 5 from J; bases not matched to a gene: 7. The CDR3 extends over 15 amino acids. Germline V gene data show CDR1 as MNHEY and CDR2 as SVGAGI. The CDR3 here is CASSLKQGADQPQHF. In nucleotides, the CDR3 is TGTGCCAGCAGTCTAAAACAGGGGGCGGATCAGCCCCAGCATTTT.

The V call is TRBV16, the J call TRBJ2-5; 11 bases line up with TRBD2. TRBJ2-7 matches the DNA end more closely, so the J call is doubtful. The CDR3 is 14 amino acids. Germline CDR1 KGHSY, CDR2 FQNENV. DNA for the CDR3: TGTGCCAGCAGTGGGACTAGCGGAGCTCTCGAGCAGTACTTC. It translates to CASSGTSGALEQYF.

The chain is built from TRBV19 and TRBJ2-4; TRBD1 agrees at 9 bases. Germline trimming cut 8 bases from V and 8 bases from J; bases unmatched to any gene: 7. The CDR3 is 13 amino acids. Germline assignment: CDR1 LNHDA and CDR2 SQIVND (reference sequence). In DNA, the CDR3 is TGTGCCAGTGTTAATCGGGACAGGGACATTCAGTACTTC. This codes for CASVNRDRDIQYF. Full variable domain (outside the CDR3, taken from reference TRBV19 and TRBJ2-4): DGGITQSPKYLFRKEGQNVTLSCEQNLNHDAMYWYRQDPGQGLRLIYYSQIVNDFQKGDIAEGYSVSREKKESFPLTVTSAQKNPTAFYLCASVNRDRDIQYFGAGTRLSVL.

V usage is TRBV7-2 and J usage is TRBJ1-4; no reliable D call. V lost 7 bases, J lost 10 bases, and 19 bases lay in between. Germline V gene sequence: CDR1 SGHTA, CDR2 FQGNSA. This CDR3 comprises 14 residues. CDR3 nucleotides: TGTGCCAGCAACTCATGGGCAGGAGGCGCAAAACTGTTTTTT. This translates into CASNSWAGGAKLFF.

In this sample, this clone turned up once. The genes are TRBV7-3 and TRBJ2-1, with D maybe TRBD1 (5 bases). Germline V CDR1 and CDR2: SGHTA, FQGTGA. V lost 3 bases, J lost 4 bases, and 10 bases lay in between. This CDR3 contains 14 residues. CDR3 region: CASSLGREYNEQFF. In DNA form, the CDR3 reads TGTGCCAGCAGCTTGGGGCGTGAATACAATGAGCAGTTCTTC.

The CDR3 coding sequence is TGTGCCAGCAGTAAAGGGGCGTCCTATGGCTACACCTTC. Amino acids: CASSKGASYGYTF. The rearrangement joins TRBV6-6 to TRBJ1-2, with a weak D call TRBD1 (5 bases). Trimming shortened V by 5 bases and J by 4 bases, and 11 bases separated the two germline ends. CDR1 is MNHNY and CDR2 is SVGAGI in the germline V gene (reference sequence). The CDR3 length is 13 residues.